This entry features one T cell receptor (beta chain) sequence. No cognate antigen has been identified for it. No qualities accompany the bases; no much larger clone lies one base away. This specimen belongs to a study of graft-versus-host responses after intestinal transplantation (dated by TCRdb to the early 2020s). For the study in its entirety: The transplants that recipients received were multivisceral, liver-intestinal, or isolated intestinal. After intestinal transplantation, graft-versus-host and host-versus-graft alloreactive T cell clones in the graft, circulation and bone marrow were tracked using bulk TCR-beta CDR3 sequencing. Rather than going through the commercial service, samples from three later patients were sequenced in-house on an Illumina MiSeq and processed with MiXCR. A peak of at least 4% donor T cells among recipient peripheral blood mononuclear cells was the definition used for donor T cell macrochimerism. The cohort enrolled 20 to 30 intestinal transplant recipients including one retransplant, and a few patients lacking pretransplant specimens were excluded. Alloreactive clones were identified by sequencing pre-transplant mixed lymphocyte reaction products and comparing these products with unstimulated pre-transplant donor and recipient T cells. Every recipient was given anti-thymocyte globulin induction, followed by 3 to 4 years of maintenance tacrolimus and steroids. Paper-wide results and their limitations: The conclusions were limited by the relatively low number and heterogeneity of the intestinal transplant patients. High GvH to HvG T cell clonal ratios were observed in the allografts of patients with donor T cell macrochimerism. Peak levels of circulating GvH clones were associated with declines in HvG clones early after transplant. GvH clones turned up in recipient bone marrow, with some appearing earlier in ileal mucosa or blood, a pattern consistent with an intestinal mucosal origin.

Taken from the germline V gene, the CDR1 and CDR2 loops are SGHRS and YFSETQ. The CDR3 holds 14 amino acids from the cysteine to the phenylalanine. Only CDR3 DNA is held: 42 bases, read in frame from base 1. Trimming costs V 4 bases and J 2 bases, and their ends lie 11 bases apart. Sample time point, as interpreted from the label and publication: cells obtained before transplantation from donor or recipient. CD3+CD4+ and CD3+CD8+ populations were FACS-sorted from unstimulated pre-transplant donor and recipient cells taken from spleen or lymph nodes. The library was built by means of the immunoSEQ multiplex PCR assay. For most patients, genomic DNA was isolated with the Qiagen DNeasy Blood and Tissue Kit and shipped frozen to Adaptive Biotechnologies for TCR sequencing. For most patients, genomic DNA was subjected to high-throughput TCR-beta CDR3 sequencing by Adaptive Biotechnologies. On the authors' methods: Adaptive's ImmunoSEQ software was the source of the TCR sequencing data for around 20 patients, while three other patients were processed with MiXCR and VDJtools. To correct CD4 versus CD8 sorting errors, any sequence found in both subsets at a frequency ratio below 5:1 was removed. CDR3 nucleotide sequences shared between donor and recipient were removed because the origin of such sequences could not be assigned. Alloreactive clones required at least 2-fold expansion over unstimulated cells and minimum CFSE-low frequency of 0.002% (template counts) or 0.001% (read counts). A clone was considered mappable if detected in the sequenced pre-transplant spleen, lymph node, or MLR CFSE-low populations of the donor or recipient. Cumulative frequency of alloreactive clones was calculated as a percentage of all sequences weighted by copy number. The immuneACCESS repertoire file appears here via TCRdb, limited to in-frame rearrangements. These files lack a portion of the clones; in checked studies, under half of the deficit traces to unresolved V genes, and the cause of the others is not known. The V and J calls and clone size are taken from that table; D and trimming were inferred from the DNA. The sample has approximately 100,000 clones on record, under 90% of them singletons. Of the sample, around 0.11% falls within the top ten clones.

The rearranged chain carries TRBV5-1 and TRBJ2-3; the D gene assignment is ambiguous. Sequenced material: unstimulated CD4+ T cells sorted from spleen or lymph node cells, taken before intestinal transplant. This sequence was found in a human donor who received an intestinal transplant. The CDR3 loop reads CASSPHSDTDTQYF. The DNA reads TGCGCCAGCAGCCCTCACTCCGACACAGATACGCAGTATTTT.